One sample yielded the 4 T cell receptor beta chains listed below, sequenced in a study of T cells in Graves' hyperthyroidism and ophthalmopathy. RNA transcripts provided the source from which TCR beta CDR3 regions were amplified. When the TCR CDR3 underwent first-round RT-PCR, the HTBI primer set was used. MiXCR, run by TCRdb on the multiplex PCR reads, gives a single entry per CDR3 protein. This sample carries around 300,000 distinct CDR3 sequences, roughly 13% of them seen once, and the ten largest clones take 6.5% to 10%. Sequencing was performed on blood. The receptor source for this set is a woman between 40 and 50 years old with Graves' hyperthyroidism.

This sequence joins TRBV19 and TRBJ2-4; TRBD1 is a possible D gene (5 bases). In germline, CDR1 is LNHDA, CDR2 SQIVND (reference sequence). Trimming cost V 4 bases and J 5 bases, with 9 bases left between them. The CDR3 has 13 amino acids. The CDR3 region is CASSRIGENIQYF. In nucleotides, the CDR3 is TGTGCCAGTAGTAGAATAGGGGAAAACATTCAGTACTTC.

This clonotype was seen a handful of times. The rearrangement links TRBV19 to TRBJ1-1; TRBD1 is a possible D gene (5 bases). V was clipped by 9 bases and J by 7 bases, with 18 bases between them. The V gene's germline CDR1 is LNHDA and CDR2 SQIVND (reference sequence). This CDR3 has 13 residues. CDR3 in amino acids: CASTDRERSEAFF. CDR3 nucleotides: TGTGCCAGCACCGACAGAGAGCGAAGTGAAGCTTTCTTT.

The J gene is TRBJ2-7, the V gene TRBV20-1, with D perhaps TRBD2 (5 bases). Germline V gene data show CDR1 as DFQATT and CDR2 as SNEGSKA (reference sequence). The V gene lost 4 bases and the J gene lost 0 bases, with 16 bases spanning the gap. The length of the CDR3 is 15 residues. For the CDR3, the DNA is TGCAGTGCTATGATACGGACTCGGTACTCCTACGAGCAGTACTTC. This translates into CSAMIRTRYSYEQYF.

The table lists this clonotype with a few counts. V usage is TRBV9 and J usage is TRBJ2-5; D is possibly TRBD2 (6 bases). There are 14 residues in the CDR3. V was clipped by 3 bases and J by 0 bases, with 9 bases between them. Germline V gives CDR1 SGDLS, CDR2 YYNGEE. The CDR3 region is CASSAGLYQETQYF. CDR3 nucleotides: TGTGCCAGCAGCGCGGGACTGTACCAAGAGACCCAGTACTTC.